This TCR beta chain was recorded in a study of T cells in Graves' hyperthyroidism and ophthalmopathy. Notes on the study in general: Most clonotypes expanded in the thyroid (above 0.001) were also present in blood. Progression to ophthalmopathy was predicted a median of 6.5 months early.

Amplified regions were TCR beta CDR3 sequences from RNA transcripts. First-round RT-PCR with HTBI primers amplified the TCR CDR3 region. TCRdb ran MiXCR on the multiplex PCR reads and lists one entry per CDR3 protein. The sample consists of over 500,000 distinct CDR3 sequences, about 15% of them appearing once. This clonotype was detected many times. Its specificity is not known. Germline CDR1 is SNHLY and CDR2 is FYNNEI. V was pared by 1 base and J by 2 bases, with 5 bases between. This CDR3 has 13 residues. Subjects with ophthalmopathy showed a Clinical Activity Score no lower than 3, a NOSPECS grade no lower than 4, and a duration shorter than 3 months.

This chain connects TRBV2 to TRBJ1-1; no definite D call. The TCR originated in a woman in her thirties with Graves' ophthalmopathy. Sequences were obtained from blood. CDR3 residues: CASSEGGNTEAFF. In DNA form, the CDR3 reads TGTGCCAGCAGTGAAGGGGGAAACACTGAAGCTTTCTTT.